The clone carrying this TCR beta chain has a handful of counts. These data come from a study of blood T cell repertoires in COVID-19. Study-level background: There were acute and convalescent COVID-19 samples, and they came from the United States, Italy and Spain. Nucleic acid was either cDNA or gDNA, and it came from T cells, B-cell-depleted T cells, or PBMCs.

Only in-frame clones appear in the TCRdb table, and some are missing; sequencing was by immunoSEQ multiplex PCR. In the table there are 200,000 to 300,000 clones, less than 90% of which are singletons. This sequence was found in a man aged 60 to 69 with acute or convalescent COVID-19. The sequencing sample was made of peripheral blood.

CDR3 DNA sequence: TGTGCCAGCGCCCCAGGGGGCGCCCCCGGGGAGCTGTTTTTT. Translated, it gives CASAPGGAPGELFF. The J gene is TRBJ2-2, the V gene TRBV6-6, with TRBD1 identical over 8 bases. The germline CDR1 and CDR2 sequences are MNHNY and SVGAGI (reference sequence). This CDR3 is built from 14 residues. Germline trimming cut 8 bases from V and 6 bases from J; bases unmatched to any gene: 8.